This TCR beta chain was profiled in a study of blood T cell repertoires in COVID-19 (dated by TCRdb to 2020 to 2022). The study in broad terms: The collaborator samples originated in the United States, Italy and Spain and spanned the acute and convalescent phases of COVID-19. The material from the prospective study consisted of cDNA or gDNA derived from T cells, B-cell-depleted T cells, or PBMCs. Deeply sampled blood TCRbeta repertoires from subjects exposed to, actively infected with, or recovered from COVID-19 were included in the dataset. A freely available public database, intended as a resource for researchers studying the immune response to SARS-CoV-2, is where the repertoires were released. The samples were drawn from two sources: the first 160 participants of the ongoing ImmuneRACE study, and 950 to 1,500 subjects contributed by 6 global collaborators. The sample metadata nearly always contained a de-identified subject ID, COVID-19 status, age in years and sex. Where available, HLA class I and class II types were obtained from metadata supplied by the sample provider rather than from assay-based typing.

Study-wide conclusions, independent of this receptor: The quantity of clinical and demographic metadata differed by source and by participant and was supplied without curation.

The immunoSEQ Assay, a bias-controlled multiplex PCR, was used to amplify TCRbeta CDR3 regions from genomic DNA. The original pipeline was this. The number of nucleated cells in each sample was estimated from the amplification of reference gene primers within the assay. To quantify the absolute abundance of each unique TCRbeta CDR3 rearrangement, sequence reads were collapsed and filtered. For each sample, productive Simpson clonality was calculated as the square root of Simpson's diversity index over productive rearrangements. TCRdb took this table from immuneACCESS and kept in-frame rearrangements with V and J called. Such tables lack part of the clones; where checked against another copy, unresolved V genes explain under half of the gap, and the rest is unexplained. V and J calls and clone size are given by that table; D and trimming were obtained from the DNA. In this sample the table shows about 140,000 clones, approximately 87% of which occur a single time. The ten largest make up 10% to 12% of the sample.

Relative to germline, V is 6 bases shorter and J is 4 bases shorter, with 9 bases between their ends. Including the terminal cysteine and phenylalanine, the CDR3 comprises 12 residues. The read is trimmed to its CDR3 DNA, 36 bases read in frame from base 1. The germline V gene (reference sequence) sets CDR1 to LNHDA and CDR2 to SQIVND. Participants in the prospective study were enrolled through a virtual design, were aged about 18 to 100 years, and lived in 24 United States geographic areas. In the prospective study, participants were assigned to cohorts based on the clinical history participants reported in a screening survey and a study questionnaire. For ImmuneRACE Cohort 3, a participant was defined as recovered based on two consecutive negative NP/OP PCR tests, clearance by a healthcare professional, or resolution of symptoms. In the prospective study, mobile phlebotomists collected whole blood, serum and a nasopharyngeal or oropharyngeal swab from each participant. Prospective study participants could optionally give additional blood draws and questionnaires over a roughly 2-month period. Prospective study blood samples were shipped either frozen or at room temperature before DNA extraction.

Concerning this clone: Its antigen is unknown. No clone much larger than this one lies a single base away; base qualities are absent.

This sequence uses TRBV19 and TRBJ2-5; no D gene call is confident. This TCR came from a man aged 55-75 years who had recovered from COVID-19. Sequencing input: PBMCs or T cells enriched from blood (not recorded which). The CDR3 protein sequence reads: CASRRLGETQYF. The nucleotide sequence reads TGTGCCAGTAGGAGACTCGGAGAGACCCAGTACTTC.